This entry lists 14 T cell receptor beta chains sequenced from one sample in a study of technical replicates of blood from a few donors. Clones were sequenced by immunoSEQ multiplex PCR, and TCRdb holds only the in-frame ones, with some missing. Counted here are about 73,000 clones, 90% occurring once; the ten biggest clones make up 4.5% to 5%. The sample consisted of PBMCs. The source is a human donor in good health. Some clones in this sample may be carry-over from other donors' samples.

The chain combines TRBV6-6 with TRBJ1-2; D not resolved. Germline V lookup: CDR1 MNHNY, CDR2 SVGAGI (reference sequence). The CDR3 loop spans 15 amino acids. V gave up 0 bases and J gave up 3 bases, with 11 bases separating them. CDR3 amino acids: CASSYSMRDYYGYTF. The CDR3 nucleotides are TGTGCCAGCAGTTACTCGATGAGGGATTACTATGGCTACACCTTC.

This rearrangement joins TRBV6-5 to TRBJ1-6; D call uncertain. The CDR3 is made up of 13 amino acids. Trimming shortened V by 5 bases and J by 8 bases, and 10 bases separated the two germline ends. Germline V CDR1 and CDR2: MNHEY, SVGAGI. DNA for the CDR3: TGTGCCAGCAGTCGACTTTCCCATTCACCCCTCCACTTT. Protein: CASSRLSHSPLHF.

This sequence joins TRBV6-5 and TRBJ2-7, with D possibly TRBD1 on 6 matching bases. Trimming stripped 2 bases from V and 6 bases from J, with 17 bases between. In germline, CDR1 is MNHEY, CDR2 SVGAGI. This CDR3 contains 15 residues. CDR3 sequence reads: CASSYPGTPKSEQYF. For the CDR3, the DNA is TGTGCCAGCAGTTACCCGGGGACACCGAAATCCGAGCAGTACTTC.

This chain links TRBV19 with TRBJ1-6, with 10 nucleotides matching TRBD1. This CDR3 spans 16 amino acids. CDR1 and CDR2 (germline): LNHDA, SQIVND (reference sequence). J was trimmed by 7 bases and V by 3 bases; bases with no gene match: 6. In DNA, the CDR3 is TGTGCCAGTAGTATCCCTGGGACAGGGGCGAATTCACCCCTCCACTTT. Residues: CASSIPGTGANSPLHF.

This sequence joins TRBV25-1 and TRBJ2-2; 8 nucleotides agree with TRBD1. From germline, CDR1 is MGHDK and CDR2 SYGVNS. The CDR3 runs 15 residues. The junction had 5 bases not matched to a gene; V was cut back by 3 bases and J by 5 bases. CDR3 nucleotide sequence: TGTGCCAGCAGTGACGCCGGACAGGGAACCGGGGAGCTGTTTTTT. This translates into CASSDAGQGTGELFF. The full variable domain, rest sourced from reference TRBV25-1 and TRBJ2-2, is EADIYQTPRYLVIGTGKKITLECSQTMGHDKMYWYQQDPGMELHLIHYSYGVNSTEKGDLSSESTVSRIRTEHFPLTLESARPSHTSQYLCASSDAGQGTGELFFGEGSRLTVL.

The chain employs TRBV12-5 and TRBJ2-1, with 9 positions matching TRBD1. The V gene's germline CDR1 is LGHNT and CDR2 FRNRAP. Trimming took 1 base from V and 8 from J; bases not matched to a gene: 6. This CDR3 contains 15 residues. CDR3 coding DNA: TGTGCTAGTGGTTTGGATGAAAACAGGGGGCATGAGCAGTTCTTC. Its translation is CASGLDENRGHEQFF. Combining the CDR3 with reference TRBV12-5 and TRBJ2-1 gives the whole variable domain DARVTQTPRHKVTEMGQEVTMRCQPILGHNTVFWYRQTMMQGLELLAYFRNRAPLDDSGMPKDRFSAEMPDATLATLKIQPSEPRDSAVYFCASGLDENRGHEQFFGPGTRLTVL.

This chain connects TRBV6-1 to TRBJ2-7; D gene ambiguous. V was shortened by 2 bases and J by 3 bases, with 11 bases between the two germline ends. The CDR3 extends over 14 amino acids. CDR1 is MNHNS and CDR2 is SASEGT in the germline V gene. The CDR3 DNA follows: TGTGCCAGCAGTGAATTGTCGCGTCTCTACGAGCAGTACTTC. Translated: CASSELSRLYEQYF.

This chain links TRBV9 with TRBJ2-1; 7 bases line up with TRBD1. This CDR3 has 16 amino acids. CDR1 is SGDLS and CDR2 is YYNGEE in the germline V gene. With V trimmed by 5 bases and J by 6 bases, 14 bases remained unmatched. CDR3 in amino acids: CASSRIDRAVSNEQFF. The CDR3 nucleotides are TGTGCCAGCAGTCGGATCGACAGGGCCGTCAGCAATGAGCAGTTCTTC.

The CDR3 DNA is TGTGCCAGCAGCCGCCGGGAAACTAGCACAGATACGCAGTATTTT. Protein sequence: CASSRRETSTDTQYF. The V and J genes are TRBV7-2 and TRBJ2-3; weak D call: TRBD2 (5 bases). The CDR3 is 15 residues long. CDR1 is SGHTA, CDR2 FQGNSA, per germline. The germline V and J ends were trimmed by 5 bases and 0 bases, with 12 bases remaining between them.

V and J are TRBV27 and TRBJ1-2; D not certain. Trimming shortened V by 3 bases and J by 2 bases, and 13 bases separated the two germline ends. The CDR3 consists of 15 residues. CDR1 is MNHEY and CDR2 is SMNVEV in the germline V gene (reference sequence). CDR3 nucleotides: TGTGCCAGCAGTTTGTATCTAGGTTCAAACTATGGCTACACCTTC. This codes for CASSLYLGSNYGYTF.

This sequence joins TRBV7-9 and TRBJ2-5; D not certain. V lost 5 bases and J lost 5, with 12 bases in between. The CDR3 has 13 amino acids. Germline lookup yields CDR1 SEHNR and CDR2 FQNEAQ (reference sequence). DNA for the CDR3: TGTGCCAGCAGCGAACCCATACGGGAGACCCAGTACTTC. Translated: CASSEPIRETQYF.

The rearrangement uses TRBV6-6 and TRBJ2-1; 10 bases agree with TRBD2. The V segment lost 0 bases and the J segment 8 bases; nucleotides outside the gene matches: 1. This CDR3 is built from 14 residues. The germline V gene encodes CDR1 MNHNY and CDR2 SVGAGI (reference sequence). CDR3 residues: CASSYSGTSDEQFF. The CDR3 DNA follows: TGTGCCAGCAGTTACTCCGGGACTAGCGATGAGCAGTTCTTC.

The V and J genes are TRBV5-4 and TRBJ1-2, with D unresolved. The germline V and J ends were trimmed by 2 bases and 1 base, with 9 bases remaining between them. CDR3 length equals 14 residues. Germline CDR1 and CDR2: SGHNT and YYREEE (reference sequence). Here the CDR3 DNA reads TGTGCCAGCAGCTTTGCCAGAGGTAACTATGGCTACACCTTC. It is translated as CASSFARGNYGYTF. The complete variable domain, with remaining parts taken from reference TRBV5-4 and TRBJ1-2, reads ETGVTQSPTHLIKTRGQQVTLRCSSQSGHNTVSWYQQALGQGPQFIFQYYREEENGRGNFPPRFSGLQFPNYSSELNVNALELDDSALYLCASSFARGNYGYTFGSGTRLTVV.

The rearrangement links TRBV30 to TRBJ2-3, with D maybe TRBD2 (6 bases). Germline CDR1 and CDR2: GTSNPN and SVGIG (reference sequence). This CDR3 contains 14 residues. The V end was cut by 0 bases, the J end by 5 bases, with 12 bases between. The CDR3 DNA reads TGTGCCTGGAGTGTACGGCTGGGGGGAGATACGCAGTATTTT. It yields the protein CAWSVRLGGDTQYF. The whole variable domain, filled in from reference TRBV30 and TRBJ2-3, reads SQTIHQWPATLVQPVGSPLSLECTVEGTSNPNLYWYRQAAGRGLQLLFYSVGIGQISSEVPQNLSASRPQDRQFILSSKKLLLSDSGFYLCAWSVRLGGDTQYFGPGTRLTVL.